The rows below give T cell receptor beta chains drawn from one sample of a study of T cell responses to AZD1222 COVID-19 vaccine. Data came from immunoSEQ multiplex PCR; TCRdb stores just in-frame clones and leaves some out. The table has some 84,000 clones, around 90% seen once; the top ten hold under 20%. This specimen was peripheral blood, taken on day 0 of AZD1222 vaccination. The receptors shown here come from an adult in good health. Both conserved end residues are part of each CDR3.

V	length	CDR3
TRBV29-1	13	CSVVGDSYNEQFF
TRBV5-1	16	CASSYDGSSYNSPLHF
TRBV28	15	CASRVGTANTGELFF
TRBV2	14	CASRIRTGYEGRFF
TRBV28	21	CASSLGPGQGMVGSYNSPLHF
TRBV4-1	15	CASSQRQDSNQPQHF
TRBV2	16	CASSEFLREMDYEQFF
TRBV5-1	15	CASSLAGQGTDTQYF
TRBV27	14	CASSSPGRFEEQYF
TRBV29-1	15	CSVSRDGNSGNTIYF
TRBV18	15	CASSPREGVGETQYF
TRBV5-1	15	CASSLGEGLNQPQHF
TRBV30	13	CAWSFGGNYGYTF
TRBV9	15	CASSPRTIDGETQYF
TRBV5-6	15	CASSATGLAGGTQYF
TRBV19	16	CASSSDRGQVGQPQHF
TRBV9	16	CASSTTQGSSYNEQFF
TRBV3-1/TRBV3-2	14	CASSQHGNDGELFF
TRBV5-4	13	CASSLDQRDGYTF
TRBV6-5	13	CASRGGESTEAFF
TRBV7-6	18	CASSLGPGGGLSYNEQFF
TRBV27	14	CASSLGRVGGGYTF
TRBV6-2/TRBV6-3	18	CASSYVEGDGTSNQPQHF
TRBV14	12	CASSQSMHGYTF
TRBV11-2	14	CASSLDTGYGEQYF
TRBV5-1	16	CASSSTGSTLGETQYF
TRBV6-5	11	CASSYGETQYF
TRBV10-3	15	CAIRLAGGRSGELFF
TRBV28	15	CASSLPGQGRNTIYF
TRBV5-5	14	CASLLALEVSEQFF
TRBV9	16	CASSVVDGRADNEQFF
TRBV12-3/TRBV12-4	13	CASSRQVSYEQYF
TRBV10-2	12	CAVQGKNEKLFF
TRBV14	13	CASSQDRGRMPTF
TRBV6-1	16	CASSEVSGDSTDTQYF
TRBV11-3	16	CASSTTSGRVAGELFF
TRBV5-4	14	CASSLTGSGNTIYF
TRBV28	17	CASSAPGSGGLWNEQFF
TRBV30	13	CAWSATGGNTIYF
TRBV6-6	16	CASSYSRDAGTDTQYF
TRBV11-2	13	CASSVGRVNEQFF
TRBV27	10	CASGHYEQYF
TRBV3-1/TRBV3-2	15	CASSLRPAQNSPLHF
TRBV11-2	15	CASRNPGGRNSPLHF
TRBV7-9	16	CASSLATGWGMDEQYF
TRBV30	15	CAWSVRAVMNTEAFF
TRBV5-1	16	CASSSPDRGRSNEQFF
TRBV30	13	CACTKTRYTEAFF
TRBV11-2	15	CASSALAGVGDEQFF
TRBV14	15	CASSQPVGDTGELFF
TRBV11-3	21	CASSLERGLAGGPSSYNEQFF
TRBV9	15	CASSQGQGRNSPLHF
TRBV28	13	CASNNRPDYGYTF
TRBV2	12	CASSVRQYGYTF
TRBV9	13	CASSARLWDEQFF